The clone carrying this T cell receptor beta chain was found once. One end of the junction fails to match germline, which may point to a read error. The sample comes from a study of tumor-infiltrating lymphocytes in primary liver carcinoma. Across the study: The study included patients who were men and women aged 30 to 69 years. Productive TCRbeta read counts per sample ran from roughly 3.65 to 7.13 million and were similar across tissue types.

Blood RNA was derived from unsorted whole blood, and germline DNA was extracted too. The length of the CDR3 is 13 residues. Per germline, CDR1 MNHEY and CDR2 SVGAGI. Starting from 500 ng of total RNA, TCR beta cDNA was produced with a primer in the constant region. A slightly modified ARM-PCR protocol with three nested multiplex PCR rounds produced these TCR beta libraries. The first two PCR rounds, around 10 cycles each, used TRBV1-TRBV30 forward primers and a C-beta reverse primer. MiXCR, applied by TCRdb to the multiplex PCR reads, yields one record per CDR3 protein. This table has about 320,000 distinct CDR3 sequences, about 62% appearing once.

The specimen was peripheral blood. The sequence was obtained from a man aged 35-49 years with primary liver carcinoma and hepatitis B virus infection. The chain combines TRBV6-5 with TRBJ2-5; no clear D. The CDR3 sequence is CASSYPSTPTQCF. CDR3 coding DNA: TGTGCCAGCAGTTACCCGAGTACCCCGACCCAGTGCTTC.